In its sample, the clone carrying this TCR beta chain was seen many times. Its matching antigen is unknown. Ophthalmopathy-affected donors exhibited moderate-to-severe activity, CAS ≥3, NOSPECS ≥4, and duration under 3 months. Clinicians made diagnoses from clinical symptoms, serum thyroxine, TRAb, thyroid ultrasound and orbital computed tomography. The sample belongs to a study of Graves' ophthalmopathy and Graves' hyperthyroidism. Study-wide points: Predictions made by the model for ophthalmopathy progression reached 65% to 71% sensitivity and just under 75% specificity.

Scientists amplified the TCR beta CDR3 regions from RNA transcripts. The workflow started with a first-round RT-PCR run with HTBI primers and then moved on to a second-round multiplex PCR. One entry per CDR3 protein results from TCRdb running MiXCR on the multiplex PCR reads. The sample holds 650,000 to 800,000 distinct CDR3 sequences; roughly 39% are singletons and the top ten take around 3.3%. Trimming stripped 1 base from V and 7 bases from J, with 7 bases between. Germline V CDR1 and CDR2: SEHNR, FQNEAQ (reference sequence). CDR3 length: 12 residues. V and J are TRBV7-9 and TRBJ1-2; D unclear. The TCR sequence derives from an adult man with Graves' ophthalmopathy. What was sequenced was peripheral blood. The CDR3 bases are TGTGCCAGCAGCTTAGAGAGGGCTGGCTACACCTTC. Encoded protein: CASSLERAGYTF.